The 23 T cell receptor beta chains below were found in one sample sequenced in a study of cytomegalovirus exposure and HLA in healthy donors. The repertoire was sequenced with immunoSEQ multiplex PCR; TCRdb's copy has only in-frame clones and lacks some. The repertoire includes around 300,000 clones, roughly 90% of them detected once, and around 0.9% sits in the top ten. What was sequenced was PBMCs. The receptor source for this set is a woman aged 18-29 years in good health and CMV-seronegative.

V usage is TRBV11-1 and J usage is TRBJ2-7; D might be TRBD1 (9 bases). Germline CDR1 and CDR2: SGHAT and FQDESV (reference sequence). The CDR3 has 15 residues. The V end was cut by 5 bases, the J end by 2 bases, with 16 bases between. The CDR3, as DNA: TGTGCCAGCAGCCAGCGGGGGACAGGGACCTACGAGCAGTACTTC. Amino acid sequence: CASSQRGTGTYEQYF.

The chain links TRBV6-5 to TRBJ2-1; TRBD2 matches at 9 bases. Germline V gives CDR1 MNHEY, CDR2 SVGAGI. The CDR3 has 15 amino acids. The V and J ends lost 3 bases and 4 bases, in that order; junction bases with no gene match: 4. This CDR3 reads CASSYAGGAYNEQFF. CDR3 DNA: TGTGCCAGCAGTTATGCGGGAGGGGCTTACAATGAGCAGTTCTTC.

The V gene is TRBV29-1, the J gene TRBJ1-1; 9 nucleotides line up with TRBD1. With V trimmed by 5 bases and J by 4 bases, 14 bases remained unmatched. Germline CDR1 and CDR2: SQVTM and ANQGSEA. This CDR3 has 16 residues. CDR3 nucleotide sequence: TGCAGCGTTAGCCCACCACAGGGGGCCTTGTCCACTGAAGCTTTCTTT. Its protein is CSVSPPQGALSTEAFF.

The chain recombines TRBV27 with TRBJ2-2; D is possibly TRBD2 (10 bases). The germline V and J ends were trimmed by 5 bases and 3 bases, with 31 bases remaining between them. The CDR3 runs to 21 residues. Germline loops: CDR1 MNHEY, CDR2 SMNVEV (reference sequence). In nucleotides, the CDR3 is TGTGCCAGCAGTCCGAGATCCCGGGACAGGGCGCTAGCGGGAGACACCGGGGAGCTGTTTTTT. Translated, it gives CASSPRSRDRALAGDTGELFF.

The chain is built from TRBV2 and TRBJ1-1; D is possibly TRBD1 (5 bases). CDR3 length equals 13 residues. Germline values: CDR1 SNHLY, CDR2 FYNNEI. Trimming cost V 10 bases and J 5 bases, with 17 bases left between them. The CDR3 spells CATRDWGGTEAFF. The CDR3 nucleotides read TGTGCCACCCGAGATTGGGGGGGTACTGAAGCTTTCTTT.

The V gene is TRBV27, the J gene TRBJ1-4; 11 bases match TRBD1. The CDR3 length is 19 residues. Germline CDR1 is MNHEY and CDR2 is SMNVEV (reference sequence). V dropped 5 bases and J dropped 8; count of bases not matched to a gene: 19. CDR3 loop: CASSNRRTGGGYALEKLFF. The CDR3, as DNA: TGTGCCAGCAGTAACAGACGGACAGGGGGCGGTTATGCTTTGGAAAAACTGTTTTTT.

The chain carries TRBV27 and TRBJ1-4; D unresolved. CDR1 MNHEY and CDR2 SMNVEV come from the germline V gene (reference sequence). Trimming removed 2 bases at V and 4 bases at J, with 11 bases between. The CDR3 has 15 amino acids. This CDR3 is CASSLRVNDNEKLFF. The CDR3 region has the DNA TGTGCCAGCAGTTTACGGGTAAACGATAATGAAAAACTGTTTTTT.

The chain is built from TRBV30 and TRBJ2-7, with D possibly being TRBD1 (5 bases). The length of the CDR3 is 12 residues. The V gene's germline CDR1 is GTSNPN and CDR2 SVGIG (reference sequence). Trimming cost V 0 bases and J 6 bases, with 9 bases left between them. The CDR3 sequence: CAWSVGHGEQYF. CDR3 DNA sequence: TGTGCCTGGAGTGTGGGGCACGGCGAGCAGTACTTC.

The chain joins TRBV6-1 to TRBJ1-1; a possible D gene is TRBD1 (5 bases). Germline lookup yields CDR1 MNHNS and CDR2 SASEGT. V was pared by 6 bases and J by 1 base, with 9 bases between. The CDR3 has 13 amino acids. The CDR3 region is CASRPDTNTEAFF. The CDR3 region has the DNA TGTGCCAGCAGGCCGGACACGAACACTGAAGCTTTCTTT.

V and J are TRBV27 and TRBJ1-4; TRBD1 matches at 9 bases. The junction had 10 bases not matched to a gene; V was cut back by 6 bases and J by 8 bases. This CDR3 has 15 residues. CDR1 is MNHEY and CDR2 is SMNVEV in the germline V gene (reference sequence). This CDR3 reads CASRRTGTGWEKLFF. The CDR3 DNA reads TGTGCCAGCAGACGGACCGGGACAGGGTGGGAAAAACTGTTTTTT.

The chain uses TRBV5-4 and TRBJ2-4, with 8 bases fitting TRBD2. This CDR3 contains 14 residues. The germline CDR1 and CDR2 sequences are SGHNT and YYREEE (reference sequence). J gave up 8 bases and V 3 bases, and 7 bases lay outside the gene matches. The CDR3: CASSSPRGGHIQYF. In DNA form, the CDR3 reads TGTGCCAGCAGCTCCCCCCGGGGGGGACACATTCAGTACTTC.

The CDR3 coding sequence is TGTGCCAGCAGCGACACAGGGTACATCTCCTACGAGCAGTACTTC. Amino acid sequence: CASSDTGYISYEQYF. The V gene is TRBV7-2, the J gene TRBJ2-7; perhaps TRBD1 as D (6 bases). With 5 bases removed from V and 0 bases from J, the gap between germline ends came to 14 bases. CDR3 length: 15 amino acids. Germline assignment: CDR1 SGHTA and CDR2 FQGNSA.

The CDR3 here is CATSAQGYEQYF. As DNA, the CDR3 is TGTGCCACCAGCGCACAGGGGTACGAGCAGTACTTC. The chain is built from TRBV15 and TRBJ2-7; the match to TRBD1 covers 7 bases. The CDR3 totals 12 residues. CDR1 and CDR2 from the germline V gene are LNHNV and YYDKDF (reference sequence). After removal of 5 bases from V and 4 bases from J, the junction contained 2 bases not matched to a gene.

V gene TRBV5-1 combines with J gene TRBJ2-3; 8 bases match TRBD2. CDR1 SGHRS and CDR2 YFSETQ come from the germline V gene. Losses at the gene ends were 0 bases for V and 0 bases for J; bases not matched to a gene: 6. The CDR3 is made up of 17 amino acids. CDR3 nucleotides: TGCGCCAGCAGCTTGGCCAGTCTAGCGGGCAGCACAGATACGCAGTATTTT. This gives the protein CASSLASLAGSTDTQYF.

The chain recombines TRBV11-2 with TRBJ2-7, with 8 positions matching TRBD2. Looked up from germline, CDR1 is SGHAT and CDR2 is FQNNGV. J was trimmed by 2 bases and V by 2 bases; bases with no gene match: 5. This CDR3 contains 15 residues. The CDR3 loop reads CASSLRVGRAYEQYF. The CDR3 DNA follows: TGTGCCAGCAGCTTACGGGTCGGGAGGGCCTACGAGCAGTACTTC.

This clone was recorded once. The chain joins TRBV29-1 to TRBJ1-2; TRBD1 might be the D (5 bases). Trimming removed 8 bases at V and 3 bases at J, with 16 bases between. Germline values: CDR1 SQVTM, CDR2 ANQGSEA. CDR3 size: 13 residues. This chain's CDR3 is CSTKRGVDYGYTF. Here the CDR3 DNA reads TGCAGCACAAAGCGGGGGGTTGACTATGGCTACACCTTC.

V is TRBV11-2 and J is TRBJ2-5; the D gene is possibly TRBD2 (5 bases). Deletions cut 1 base from V and 4 bases from J, with 7 bases between. The CDR3 runs to 13 residues. Germline lookup yields CDR1 SGHAT and CDR2 FQNNGV. CDR3 residues: CASSLGLAETQYF. The CDR3 DNA is TGTGCCAGCAGCTTAGGTCTAGCAGAGACCCAGTACTTC.

The chain is built from TRBV6-1 and TRBJ2-7; D remains ambiguous. This CDR3 has 15 amino acids. Trimming took 4 bases from V and 3 from J, leaving 16 bases between them. CDR1 and CDR2 (germline): MNHNS, SASEGT. CDR3 region: CASSVRWAHNYEQYF. CDR3 bases: TGTGCCAGCAGTGTCCGGTGGGCTCACAACTACGAGCAGTACTTC.

This chain joins TRBV28 and TRBJ1-5, with TRBD1 as a possible D gene (6 bases). Germline V gene data show CDR1 as MDHEN and CDR2 as SYDVKM. The V end lost 7 bases, the J end lost 4 bases, and 11 bases lay between the germline ends. The CDR3 runs to 13 residues. CDR3 DNA sequence: TGTGCCAGCAACAACAGGGTAAATCAGCCCCAGCATTTT. Translating gives CASNNRVNQPQHF.

The chain joins TRBV5-1 to TRBJ1-2; TRBD1 might be the D (6 bases). Germline V gives CDR1 SGHRS, CDR2 YFSETQ. Trimming stripped 5 bases from V and 8 bases from J, with 13 bases between. The length of the CDR3 is 12 residues. The CDR3 protein is CASSPGVEGYTF. The CDR3 DNA reads as TGCGCCAGCAGTCCAGGGGTGGAGGGCTACACCTTC.

The chain has TRBV28 and TRBJ2-7, with TRBD1 matching over 7 bases. The germline gives CDR1 MDHEN, CDR2 SYDVKM. The CDR3 length is 14 residues. With 4 bases clipped from V and 4 bases from J, the junction kept 7 bases outside the gene matches. The DNA of the CDR3 is TGTGCCAGCAGTTCCACCAGGGGGAAGTACGAGCAGTACTTC. This codes for CASSSTRGKYEQYF.

The rearrangement links TRBV28 to TRBJ2-5, with 8 nucleotides matching TRBD2. Germline V gene sequence: CDR1 MDHEN, CDR2 SYDVKM. The CDR3 covers 17 residues. J gave up 4 bases and V 2 bases, and 12 bases lay outside the gene matches. CDR3 loop: CASSLGITLAGSETQYF. The CDR3 coding sequence is TGTGCCAGCAGTTTAGGGATAACTTTAGCGGGATCAGAGACCCAGTACTTC.

This clone was picked up one time. The gene calls are TRBV5-6 and TRBJ2-5; 7 nucleotides line up with TRBD1. The germline CDR1 and CDR2 sequences are SGHDT and YYEEEE. V lost 4 bases, J lost 2 bases, and 5 bases stayed unmatched. The CDR3 has 14 amino acids. The CDR3 nucleotides read TGTGCCAGCAGCCGGGGACAGTTACAAGAGACCCAGTACTTC. This sequence encodes CASSRGQLQETQYF.